This T cell receptor beta chain was profiled in a study of human T cells and chemical hapten exposure. Study information: Yields of TCR per sample differed, chiefly owing to small differences in pooled library volume. Study results and limitations: With DPC sensitization, TCRs exceeding 1 in 1000 frequency showed no change.

Library construction involved attaching unique molecular identifiers to individual cDNA molecules, which allowed quantitative, reproducible TCR counting. Per the study methods: The median was about 100,000 TCRs per sample, ranging about 20,000 to 690,600. Each CDR3 protein gets one entry after TCRdb re-called the RACE reads with MiXCR. The authors' filters were not applied to this entry. The sample contains about 50,000 distinct CDR3 sequences, roughly 4.5% of which appear only once. This clonotype appeared many times. Its matching antigen is unknown. This CDR3 has 16 amino acids. The germline V and J ends were trimmed by 0 bases and 6 bases, with 16 bases remaining between them. The germline V gene encodes CDR1 MNHEY and CDR2 SVGAGI. Time point of the sample: healthy volunteer bleed at 2 weeks. The total RNA was obtained from whole blood that was not fractionated.

The rearrangement uses TRBV6-5 and TRBJ2-3, with a possible D match to TRBD1 (5 bases). Sequenced material: whole blood. The TCR originated in a female donor in good health. Some clones in this sample may be carry-over from other donors' samples. The CDR3 reads CASSYSGSGKKDTQYF. The CDR3, as DNA: TGTGCCAGCAGTTACTCGGGGTCAGGGAAGAAGGATACGCAGTATTTT.